The source of this T cell receptor beta chain is a study of shared clonotypes between healthy human individuals. On the study more broadly: CD4 naive and CD4 memory each took three plates per donor, while CD8 naive took two and CD8 memory one.

Several immunoSEQ 96-well plates shared each subset's DNA, each plate a replicate. Using immunoSEQ multiplex PCR, the repertoire was profiled, and TCRdb retains in-frame clones only, with some absent. The sample includes a few million clones, 80% to 95% of them seen just once. CD4+ cells yielded CD45RA+ naive and CD45RA-negative memory subsets. The TCR comes from a man aged 18 to 29 in good health. Some clones in this sample may be carry-over from other donors' samples. The sample was naive CD4+ T cells from PBMCs. Subset in this sample: CD45RA+ positively selected.

CDR3 region: CASSPRGTGTREQYF. DNA for the CDR3: TGTGCCAGCTCACCACGTGGGACAGGGACGAGGGAGCAGTACTTC. The V and J genes are TRBV18 and TRBJ2-7, with 9 bases aligning to TRBD1. J was trimmed by 7 bases and V by 1 base; bases with no gene match: 8. The CDR3 is 15 residues long. The germline V gene has CDR1 KGHSH and CDR2 LQKENI.